This TCR beta chain was documented in a study of blood T cell repertoires in COVID-19. CDR3 length equals 15 residues. CDR1 and CDR2 from the germline V gene are LGHNA and YSLEER. V trimming: 4 bases; J trimming: 2 bases; junction bases outside the gene matches: 2. Sequencing was performed with immunoSEQ multiplex PCR; in TCRdb, only in-frame clones are kept and a portion is missing. The data contain approximately 15,000 clones, 85% to 90% of them singletons. V usage is TRBV4-3 and J usage is TRBJ2-6; 7 nucleotides align to TRBD1. The specimen was peripheral blood. This TCR derives from a woman aged 70-85 years in a cohort sampled during active or convalescent COVID-19. The CDR3 DNA reads as TGCGCCAGCAGCCTTCAGGGGGCTGGGGCCAACGTCCTGACTTTC. It translates to CASSLQGAGANVLTF.